The clone carrying this T cell receptor (beta chain) was counted many times. The target antigen is unknown. The data derive from a study of T cells in Graves' hyperthyroidism and ophthalmopathy. Study-wide results and limits: A 13 V-J signature model discriminated ophthalmopathy versus stable hyperthyroidism.

Germline V gene sequence: CDR1 SEHNR, CDR2 FQNEAQ (reference sequence). This CDR3 contains 14 residues. Trimming removed 3 bases from V and 3 bases from J; junction bases left unmatched: 5. Researchers took RNA transcripts and amplified the TCR beta CDR3 regions from them. A first-round RT-PCR of the TCR CDR3 used the HTBI primer set. TCRdb redid the calling of the multiplex PCR reads with MiXCR, one entry per CDR3 protein. The table records 500,000 to 750,000 distinct CDR3 sequences, approximately 15% of them present only once. Sequences were obtained from blood. The sequence was collected from a woman aged 18-30 years with Graves' ophthalmopathy. The chain carries TRBV7-9 and TRBJ2-7; 7 bases align to TRBD2. The CDR3: CASSFGVAGYEQYF. The CDR3 nucleotides are TGTGCCAGCAGCTTTGGTGTAGCGGGCTACGAGCAGTACTTC.